This T cell receptor beta chain appears in the sequencing data of a study of shared clonotypes between healthy human individuals. For the study at large: CD4 naive and memory got three plates each, CD8 naive two, CD8 memory one. Findings and limits, study-wide: Several donors held approximately 4.6% of naive CD4 clonotypes in common. Deeper or shallower sequencing was expected to change how clonotypes are shared among donors.

The table came from immunoSEQ multiplex PCR; TCRdb's copy has only in-frame clones and leaves some out. The table has roughly 1.4 million clones, 98% seen once. With regard to this clone: Its antigen is currently unknown.

This CDR3 spans 15 amino acids. Germline CDR1 and CDR2: SGHTA and FQGNSA. V shed 4 bases and J shed 3 bases, with 16 bases lying between them. The donor population consisted of healthy HIV-negative adults with no recent acute infections or vaccinations. Sample: naive CD4+ T cells sorted from blood. Subset of the sample: CD45RA+ positively selected. V gene TRBV7-2 combines with J gene TRBJ2-7; D remains ambiguous. This receptor was taken from a man younger than 40 in good health. The CDR3 nucleotides read TGTGCCAGCAGCTCCCCGGCAGGAAGGTTCTACGAGCAGTACTTC. Encoded protein: CASSSPAGRFYEQYF.